Described below is a single T cell receptor (beta chain) sequence and its context. The germline V gene encodes CDR1 MNHNY and CDR2 SVGAGI (reference sequence). V was pared by 10 bases and J by 0 bases, with 15 bases between. CDR3 length equals 14 residues. This sample was taken from a study of blood T cell repertoires in COVID-19. About the study: PBMCs, B-cell-depleted T cells, or T cells were the source of the cDNA or gDNA that made up the material.

Assay used: immunoSEQ multiplex PCR; TCRdb lists only in-frame clones, some missing. In the table there are about 170,000 clones, around nine tenths of which are singletons. This sequence was found in a man aged 18-30 years with active or convalescent COVID-19. The material sequenced was peripheral blood. The V and J genes are TRBV6-6 and TRBJ1-1; D gene uncertain. The CDR3 DNA is TGTGCCACCTCACCATCAGAAATGAACACTGAAGCTTTCTTT. It specifies CATSPSEMNTEAFF.